These T cell receptor beta chains were read from a single sample in a study of T cell responses to AZD1222 COVID-19 vaccine. Libraries were prepared by immunoSEQ multiplex PCR; TCRdb keeps only in-frame clonotypes and omits some of them. The table has 130,000 to 150,000 clones, around nine tenths seen once. The sequenced sample was peripheral blood, obtained on day 0 of AZD1222 vaccination. These receptors came from an adult in good health. The CDR3 runs from the conserved cysteine through the conserved F or W. The D gene is left open where the match is weak. The size of a clone is reported for some rows only, either as once, few or many, or as a class for expanded clones.

V,size,J,length,D,CDR3,DNA
TRBV19,once,TRBJ2-7,15,TRBD1,CASSQGQGIPYEQYF,TGTGCCAGTAGTCAAGGACAGGGGATCCCCTACGAGCAGTACTTC
TRBV6-6,-,TRBJ2-7,16,TRBD1,CASSNWDRTDSYEQYF,TGTGCCAGCAGTAATTGGGACAGAACGGATTCCTACGAGCAGTACTTC
TRBV4-1,-,TRBJ2-4,16,TRBD2,CASSERLAGGGNIQYF,TGCGCCAGCAGCGAAAGACTAGCGGGTGGAGGGAACATTCAGTACTTC
TRBV5-4,-,TRBJ2-5,15,TRBD2,CASSWGLAEGETQYF,TGTGCCAGCAGCTGGGGACTAGCGGAGGGAGAGACCCAGTACTTC
TRBV7-9,-,TRBJ1-5,13,-,CASSLGANQPQHF,TGTGCCAGCAGCTTAGGTGCTAATCAGCCCCAGCATTTT
TRBV5-1,-,TRBJ2-7,15,-,CASSLGGLRAYEQYF,TGCGCCAGCAGCTTGGGCGGACTCCGGGCCTACGAGCAGTACTTC
TRBV5-1,-,TRBJ1-1,15,-,CASREPGWGDTEAFF,TGCGCCAGCAGGGAACCAGGGTGGGGGGACACTGAAGCTTTCTTT
TRBV7-9,-,TRBJ1-1,13,-,CASSQTSNTEAFF,TGTGCCAGCAGCCAGACATCGAACACTGAAGCTTTCTTT
TRBV19,-,TRBJ1-3,16,-,CASSPTPGLSGNTIYF,TGTGCCAGTAGCCCAACCCCCGGGCTCTCTGGAAACACCATATATTTT
TRBV7-7,-,TRBJ1-3,18,-,CASSSPLEGINSGNTIYF,TGTGCCAGCAGCTCCCCACTGGAGGGAATAAACTCTGGAAACACCATATATTTT
TRBV3-1/TRBV3-2,-,TRBJ1-4,14,-,CASSQRESNEKLFF,TGTGCCAGCAGCCAACGGGAGTCTAATGAAAAACTGTTTTTT
TRBV27,-,TRBJ1-6,17,-,CASSSWGHSLGGSPLHF,TGTGCCAGCAGTTCCTGGGGACACTCGCTTGGGGGTTCACCCCTCCACTTT
TRBV6-6,few,TRBJ1-2,16,TRBD1,CASRSTKTGGDYGYTF,TGTGCCAGCAGATCTACTAAGACAGGGGGCGACTATGGCTACACCTTC
TRBV6-5,-,TRBJ2-5,13,-,CASSYPDFRTQYF,TGTGCCAGCAGTTACCCCGACTTTCGGACCCAGTACTTC
TRBV2,-,TRBJ2-1,15,-,CASTPLASPYNEQFF,TGTGCCAGCACCCCTCTAGCGTCCCCTTACAATGAGCAGTTCTTC
TRBV4-1,once,TRBJ1-5,18,TRBD1,CASSQGTIGTAGNQPQHF,TGCGCCAGCAGCCAAGGGACCATCGGGACAGCGGGCAATCAGCCCCAGCATTTT
TRBV6-1,once,TRBJ1-6,15,TRBD1,CASSEPGQGSSPLHF,TGTGCCAGCAGTGAACCGGGACAGGGTAGTTCACCCCTCCACTTT
TRBV19,-,TRBJ2-2,16,-,CASSILQTQNTGELFF,TGTGCCAGTAGTATTCTCCAGACCCAGAACACCGGGGAGCTGTTTTTT
TRBV2,-,TRBJ2-3,14,-,CASSVQRGTDTQYF,TGTGCCAGCAGTGTCCAGCGGGGCACAGATACGCAGTATTTT
TRBV27,-,TRBJ1-1,13,-,CASSLAANTEAFF,TGTGCCAGCAGTTTAGCAGCGAACACTGAAGCTTTCTTT
TRBV5-1,-,TRBJ1-1,13,-,CASSLRGDTEAFF,TGCGCCAGCAGCTTGAGGGGGGACACTGAAGCTTTCTTT
TRBV27,-,TRBJ2-3,16,TRBD2,CASSLNRRGSTDTQYF,TGTGCCAGCAGTTTAAACCGACGCGGGAGTACAGATACGCAGTATTTT
TRBV6-2/TRBV6-3,-,TRBJ2-7,14,TRBD2,CASSYREGSYEQYF,TGTGCCAGCAGTTACCGGGAGGGCTCCTACGAGCAGTACTTC
TRBV9,once,TRBJ2-3,13,-,CASSTRNTDTQYF,TGTGCCAGCAGCACCCGTAACACAGATACGCAGTATTTT
TRBV11-3,-,TRBJ2-2,16,-,CASSLETREWTGELFF,TGTGCCAGCAGCTTAGAGACTAGAGAATGGACCGGGGAGCTGTTTTTT
TRBV24-1,-,TRBJ2-7,15,TRBD1,CATSDSGQGSNEQYF,TGTGCCACCAGTGATTCGGGACAGGGGAGCAACGAGCAGTACTTC
TRBV30,-,TRBJ1-2,14,-,CAWTQMRGYYGYTF,TGTGCCTGGACCCAAATGAGGGGCTACTATGGCTACACCTTC
TRBV11-2,-,TRBJ1-5,16,-,CASSQVRGYSNQPQHF,TGTGCCAGCAGCCAAGTCCGGGGTTATAGCAATCAGCCCCAGCATTTT
TRBV28,-,TRBJ1-6,12,-,CASRVYNSPLHF,TGTGCCAGCAGGGTCTATAATTCACCCCTCCACTTT
TRBV28,once,TRBJ2-5,18,-,CASSFTKPNTWYQETQYF,TGTGCCAGCAGTTTCACGAAGCCGAACACTTGGTACCAAGAGACCCAGTACTTC
TRBV6-5,-,TRBJ2-3,13,-,CASRSTGGYTQYF,TGTGCCAGCAGAAGTACCGGGGGTTATACGCAGTATTTT
TRBV5-1,-,TRBJ1-1,17,-,CASSSSRPGSMNTEAFF,TGCGCCAGCAGCTCATCTCGGCCAGGGTCGATGAACACTGAAGCTTTCTTT
TRBV5-4,-,TRBJ2-5,14,-,CASSPPGTQETQYF,TGTGCCAGCAGCCCCCCAGGGACCCAAGAGACCCAGTACTTC
TRBV6-6,-,TRBJ2-3,14,-,CASSLPSSTDTQYF,TGTGCCAGCAGTCTACCTAGTAGCACAGATACGCAGTATTTT
TRBV10-2,-,TRBJ2-5,12,TRBD2,CASSPGGETQYF,TGCGCCAGCAGTCCGGGAGGGGAGACCCAGTACTTC
TRBV11-1,-,TRBJ2-5,14,TRBD1,CASSINRGQETQYF,TGTGCCAGCAGCATCAACAGGGGCCAAGAGACCCAGTACTTC
TRBV5-1,-,TRBJ1-3,15,-,CASSLQGTSGNTIYF,TGCGCCAGCAGCTTACAGGGCACCTCTGGAAACACCATATATTTT
TRBV21-1,-,TRBJ1-3,12,-,CFEGRGGNTIYF,TGTTTCGAAGGAAGAGGCGGAAACACCATATATTTT
TRBV6-5,-,TRBJ2-1,15,-,CASTPKGGIYSEQFF,TGTGCCAGCACCCCGAAGGGGGGAATTTATAGTGAGCAGTTCTTC
TRBV28,-,TRBJ1-1,18,-,CASSLRLDSGGMNTEAFF,TGTGCCAGCAGTTTACGATTAGACTCCGGGGGGATGAACACTGAAGCTTTCTTT
TRBV7-9,once,TRBJ1-2,13,-,CASSPRGGYGYTF,TGTGCCAGCAGCCCTAGGGGTGGCTATGGCTACACCTTC
TRBV21-1,-,TRBJ1-2,14,-,CASSKAQGIDGYTF,TGTGCCAGCAGCAAAGCTCAAGGAATAGACGGCTACACCTTC
TRBV18,-,TRBJ2-7,15,-,CASSVGFESSYEQYF,TGTGCCAGCTCCGTAGGCTTTGAGAGCTCCTACGAGCAGTACTTC
TRBV5-8,-,TRBJ2-7,16,-,CASSRRGGQGSYEQYF,TGTGCCAGCAGCCGGAGGGGAGGCCAGGGGTCCTACGAGCAGTACTTC
TRBV19,-,TRBJ2-7,15,-,CASSIGAGASYEQYF,TGTGCCAGTAGTATAGGGGCAGGGGCCTCCTACGAGCAGTACTTC
TRBV12-3/TRBV12-4,once,TRBJ1-5,13,-,CASRTGREQPQHF,TGTGCCAGCAGAACAGGGAGGGAGCAGCCCCAGCATTTT
TRBV4-1,-,TRBJ1-4,18,-,CASSQDRVGRRRGEKLFF,TGCGCCAGCAGCCAAGATCGCGTAGGCAGGAGACGTGGGGAAAAACTGTTTTTT
TRBV6-6,-,TRBJ2-5,14,-,CASRPGPLQETQYF,TGTGCCAGCCGGCCGGGACCACTTCAAGAGACCCAGTACTTC
TRBV10-3,-,TRBJ2-6,12,-,CAILSGANVLTF,TGTGCCATTCTTTCTGGGGCCAACGTCCTGACTTTC
TRBV6-1,-,TRBJ1-4,14,-,CASSEGQGHEKLFF,TGTGCCAGCAGTGAAGGGCAGGGACATGAAAAACTGTTTTTT
TRBV11-1,-,TRBJ1-1,14,-,CASSYMGGNTEAFF,TGTGCCAGCAGTTATATGGGGGGGAACACTGAAGCTTTCTTT
TRBV10-3,-,TRBJ2-1,13,-,CAISELVDNEQFF,TGTGCCATCAGTGAGTTGGTAGACAATGAGCAGTTCTTC
TRBV27,-,TRBJ2-3,16,-,CASSLSEIPGADTQYF,TGTGCCAGCAGTTTATCGGAAATTCCGGGTGCAGATACGCAGTATTTT
TRBV5-6,-,TRBJ2-3,14,-,CASSLGGNTDTQYF,TGTGCCAGCAGCTTGGGAGGGAACACAGATACGCAGTATTTT
TRBV16,-,TRBJ2-3,17,-,CASSQDGSGARTDTQYF,TGTGCCAGCAGCCAAGACGGTTCGGGGGCCCGCACAGATACGCAGTATTTT
TRBV5-4,-,TRBJ2-2,17,TRBD1,CASSWDRVKGRTGELFF,TGTGCCAGCAGCTGGGACAGGGTGAAAGGGAGGACCGGGGAGCTGTTTTTT
TRBV6-5,-,TRBJ2-3,13,-,CASSTRATDTQYF,TGTGCCAGCAGTACTAGAGCCACAGATACGCAGTATTTT
TRBV7-9,-,TRBJ1-1,16,-,CASSPPMGAMNTEAFF,TGTGCCAGCAGCCCTCCCATGGGGGCGATGAACACTGAAGCTTTCTTT